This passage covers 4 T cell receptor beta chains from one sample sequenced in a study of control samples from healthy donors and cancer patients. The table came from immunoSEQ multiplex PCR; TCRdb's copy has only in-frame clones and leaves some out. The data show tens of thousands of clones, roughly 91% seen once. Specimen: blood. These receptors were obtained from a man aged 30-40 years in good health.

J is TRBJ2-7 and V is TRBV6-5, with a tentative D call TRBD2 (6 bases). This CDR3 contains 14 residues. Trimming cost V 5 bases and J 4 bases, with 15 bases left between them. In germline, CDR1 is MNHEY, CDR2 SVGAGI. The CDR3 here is CASSHPSDPYEQYF. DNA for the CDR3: TGTGCCAGCAGTCACCCTAGCGATCCGTACGAGCAGTACTTC.

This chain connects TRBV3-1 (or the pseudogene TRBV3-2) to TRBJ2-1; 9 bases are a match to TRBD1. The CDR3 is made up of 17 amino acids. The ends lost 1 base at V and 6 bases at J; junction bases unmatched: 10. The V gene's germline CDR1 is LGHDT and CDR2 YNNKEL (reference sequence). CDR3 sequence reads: CASSQALKGQGGNEQFF. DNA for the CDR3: TGTGCCAGCAGCCAAGCGCTTAAGGGACAGGGTGGCAATGAGCAGTTCTTC.

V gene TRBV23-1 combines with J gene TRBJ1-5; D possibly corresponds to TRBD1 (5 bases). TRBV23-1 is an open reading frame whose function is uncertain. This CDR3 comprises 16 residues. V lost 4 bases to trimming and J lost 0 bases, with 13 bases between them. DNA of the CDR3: TGCGCCAGCAGTCCCGGTCAGGGAGATAGCAATCAGCCCCAGCATTTT. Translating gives CASSPGQGDSNQPQHF.

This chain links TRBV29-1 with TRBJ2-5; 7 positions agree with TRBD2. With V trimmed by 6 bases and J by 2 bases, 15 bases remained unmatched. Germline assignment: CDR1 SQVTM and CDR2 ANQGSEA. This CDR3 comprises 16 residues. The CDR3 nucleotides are TGCAGCGTGGACTACCCACCTAGCGGACCACAAGAGACCCAGTACTTC. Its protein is CSVDYPPSGPQETQYF. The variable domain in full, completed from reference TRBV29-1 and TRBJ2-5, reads SAVISQKPSRDICQRGTSLTIQCQVDSQVTMMFWYRQQPGQSLTLIATANQGSEATYESGFVIDKFPISRPNLTFSTLTVSNMSPEDSSIYLCSVDYPPSGPQETQYFGPGTRLLVL.